This T cell receptor beta chain is drawn from a study of T cells in Graves' hyperthyroidism and ophthalmopathy. Trimming left V 4 bases short and J 0 bases short, with 10 bases between. CDR3 size: 16 residues. From germline, CDR1 is SNHLY and CDR2 FYNNEI. Comment on this clonotype: Being one base from a much bigger clone, this may be a read error.

Thyroid ultrasound and orbital computed tomography, with clinical symptoms and serum thyroxine and TRAb, informed diagnoses. Amplified TCR beta CDR3 regions derived from RNA transcripts. The primer set for the first-round RT-PCR of the TCR CDR3 was HTBI. TCRdb fed the multiplex PCR reads into MiXCR, producing one record per CDR3 protein. The data show 200,000 to 300,000 distinct CDR3 sequences, with roughly 15% seen just once and 25% to 30% held by the top ten. The receptor's source is a woman under 30 with Graves' ophthalmopathy. The chain links TRBV2 to TRBJ2-6; tentative D call: TRBD2 (5 bases). The specimen was blood. Here the CDR3 DNA reads TGTGCCAGCAGTGGAGGGCGGGTCTCTGGGGCCAACGTCCTGACTTTC. Translated, it gives CASSGGRVSGANVLTF.